Sequencing of this T cell receptor beta chain was carried out in a study of blood T cells in healthy people across ages. V was clipped by 4 bases and J by 5 bases, with 20 bases between them. CDR3 length equals 16 residues. Germline CDR1 SGHKS, CDR2 YYEKEE (reference sequence). A J-beta primer mix and a sample-barcoded 5' primer were used in a second PCR of roughly 7 to 12 cycles. From the 5' RACE reads, TCRdb called clonotypes with MiXCR, one entry per CDR3 protein. The sample shows approximately 900,000 distinct CDR3 sequences, roughly 29% of them seen only once. This sample was also put to use in a study of T cells of mothers and their children.

This TCR was sampled from a woman in her forties in good health. Sequenced material: blood. The V call is TRBV5-5, the J call TRBJ2-3, with D tentatively TRBD1 or TRBD2 (6 bases each). The CDR3 loop is CASSRETGGVKDTQYF. In DNA, the CDR3 is TGTGCCAGCAGCCGGGAGACAGGAGGGGTTAAAGATACGCAGTATTTT.